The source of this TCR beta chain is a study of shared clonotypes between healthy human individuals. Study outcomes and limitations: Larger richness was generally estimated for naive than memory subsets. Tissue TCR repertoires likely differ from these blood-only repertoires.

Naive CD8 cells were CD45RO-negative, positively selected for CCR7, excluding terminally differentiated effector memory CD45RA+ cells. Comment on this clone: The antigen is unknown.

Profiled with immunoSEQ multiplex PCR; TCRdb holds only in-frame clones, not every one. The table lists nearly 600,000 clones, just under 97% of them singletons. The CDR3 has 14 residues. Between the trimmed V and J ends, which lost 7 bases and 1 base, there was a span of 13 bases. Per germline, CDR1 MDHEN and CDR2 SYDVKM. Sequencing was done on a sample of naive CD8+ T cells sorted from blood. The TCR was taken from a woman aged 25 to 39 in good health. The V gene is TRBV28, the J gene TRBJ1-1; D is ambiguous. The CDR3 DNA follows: TGTGCCAGCAACCCGCCCAGCGAGAACACTGAAGCTTTCTTT. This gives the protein CASNPPSENTEAFF.